Sequencing of this T cell receptor beta chain was carried out in a study of T cell repertoires in cytomegalovirus infection. Study-level background: Signatures in public TCR beta sequences pointed to both CMV infection and matching HLA type. General study results and limits: The study identified carriers of CMV plus the relevant HLA from cumulative public TCR beta family frequency. CMV-specific TCR beta clonotypes restricted by HLA-C were the ones dominating the ex vivo response.

This clonotype was recorded a few times. The antigen remains unidentified. TCRdb re-called the reads through MiXCR, storing one row per CDR3 protein. Of about 450,000 distinct CDR3 sequences in the sample, approximately 33% are singletons; the top ten hold roughly an eighth. Germline V CDR1 and CDR2: SGHVS, FNYEAQ. J was trimmed by 6 bases and V by 5 bases; bases with no gene match: 9. The CDR3 runs 15 residues. The sample taken for sequencing was PBMCs. This TCR derives from a human donor in good health (CMV status not recorded). Some clones in this sample may be carry-over from other donors' samples. This rearrangement joins TRBV7-6 to TRBJ2-2; 7 bases fit TRBD1. CDR3 sequence (DNA): TGTGCCAGCAGCCCCGACAGGGCAGGGGCCGGGGAGCTGTTTTTT. Protein sequence: CASSPDRAGAGELFF.